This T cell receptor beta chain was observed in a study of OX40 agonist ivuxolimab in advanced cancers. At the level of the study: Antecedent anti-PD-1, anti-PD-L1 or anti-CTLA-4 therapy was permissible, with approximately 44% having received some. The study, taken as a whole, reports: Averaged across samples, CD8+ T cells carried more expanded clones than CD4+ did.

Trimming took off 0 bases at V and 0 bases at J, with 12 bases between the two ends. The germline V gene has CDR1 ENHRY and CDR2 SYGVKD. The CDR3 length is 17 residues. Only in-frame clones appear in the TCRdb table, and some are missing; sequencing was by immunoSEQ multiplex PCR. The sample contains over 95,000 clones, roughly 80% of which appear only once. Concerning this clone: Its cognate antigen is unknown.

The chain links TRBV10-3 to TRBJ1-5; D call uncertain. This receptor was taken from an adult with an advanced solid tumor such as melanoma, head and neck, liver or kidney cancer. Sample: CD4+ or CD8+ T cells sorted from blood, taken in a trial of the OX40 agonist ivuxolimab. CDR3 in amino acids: CAISESIFRDSNQPQHF. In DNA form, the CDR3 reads TGTGCCATCAGTGAGTCGATATTTAGGGATAGCAATCAGCCCCAGCATTTT.